This T cell receptor beta chain was sequenced for a study of early T cells in non-severe SARS-CoV-2 infection. The overall study: Sequencing of bulk RNA from unsorted whole blood was done, without chain pairing.

Germline V gene sequence: CDR1 KGHSH, CDR2 LQKENI. Trimming pared 1 base from V and 3 bases from J, leaving 6 bases between. This CDR3 is built from 13 residues. This clonotype was observed a handful of times. TCRdb re-analysed the 5' RACE reads in MiXCR, keeping a single row per CDR3 protein. In the table there are under 70,000 distinct CDR3 sequences, about 13% of which are singletons. The chain recombines TRBV18 with TRBJ2-5, with D hard to call. This receptor was identified in an adult who was a healthcare worker with PCR-confirmed SARS-CoV-2 infection or an uninfected control (not recorded which). Sequenced material: whole blood, taken at baseline. The DNA of the CDR3 is TGTGCCAGCTCACCACGAGAAAAAGAGACCCAGTACTTC. Residues: CASSPREKETQYF.